A single sample is the source of the 13 T cell receptor beta chains below, sequenced in a study of T cell responses to AZD1222 COVID-19 vaccine. Here immunoSEQ multiplex PCR was the method, and the copy in TCRdb shows in-frame clones only, minus some. The sample lists 200,000 or so clones, approximately 86% seen once, with roughly 7.7% in the top ten. The material was peripheral blood, obtained on day 0 of AZD1222 vaccination. The receptors come from an adult in good health.

The chain has TRBV27 and TRBJ2-2; TRBD1 might be the D (6 bases). The V gene's germline CDR1 is MNHEY and CDR2 SMNVEV (reference sequence). The V end lost 4 bases, the J end lost 4 bases, and 10 bases lay between the germline ends. CDR3 length equals 14 residues. The CDR3 here is CASSWGLSTGELFF. The CDR3 region has the DNA TGTGCCAGCAGTTGGGGGCTTAGCACCGGGGAGCTGTTTTTT.

Concerning this clone: An end of the junction does not agree with germline; a read error may underlie this. V and J are TRBV15 and TRBJ2-7; tentatively, D is TRBD1 or TRBD2 (5 bases each). This CDR3 spans 12 amino acids. CDR1 and CDR2 from the germline V gene are LNHNV and YYDKDF (reference sequence). As DNA, the CDR3 is TGTGCCACCAGCAGAGGTCCCCGGGACCCCTTTTTC. Its protein is CATSRGPRDPFF.

The V and J genes are TRBV19 and TRBJ2-7, with 7 bases that match TRBD2. The J segment lost 4 bases and the V segment lost 5 bases, leaving 11 bases of the junction unmatched. The CDR3 spans 15 residues. Germline V gene lookup returns CDR1 LNHDA and CDR2 SQIVND (reference sequence). The CDR3 spells CASSSPGGGSYEQYF. CDR3 in DNA: TGTGCCAGTAGTTCCCCGGGCGGGGGATCGTACGAGCAGTACTTC.

J is TRBJ2-1 and V is TRBV5-5; unclear D gene. Germline-derived CDR1 and CDR2 are SGHKS and YYEKEE (reference sequence). The ends were cut back, 1 base at V and 4 bases at J, with 6 bases in the middle. CDR3 length: 13 residues. The DNA for the CDR3 is TGTGCCAGCAGCTTGTCCATTTACAATGAGCAGTTCTTC. It translates to CASSLSIYNEQFF.

This chain uses TRBV10-3 with TRBJ2-3, with 10 bases lining up with TRBD2. Germline trimming cut 3 bases from V and 4 bases from J; bases unmatched to any gene: 1. The length of the CDR3 is 14 residues. Germline V gives CDR1 ENHRY, CDR2 SYGVKD. CDR3 in DNA: TGTGCCATCAGTGAAGCGGGGGGGGCAGATACGCAGTATTTT. It codes for CAISEAGGADTQYF.

The chain is built from TRBV4-1 and TRBJ1-4, with 8 bases fitting TRBD1. With 4 bases clipped from V and 5 bases from J, the junction kept 6 bases outside the gene matches. The length of the CDR3 is 15 residues. Germline CDR1 is MGHRA and CDR2 is YSYEKL. The CDR3 is CASSPEGTGNEKLFF. The CDR3 DNA reads TGCGCCAGCAGCCCTGAGGGGACAGGAAATGAAAAACTGTTTTTT.

The chain carries TRBV5-6 and TRBJ1-5; the D is unclear. V gave up 1 base and J gave up 7 bases, with 12 bases separating them. This CDR3 has 14 amino acids. From germline, CDR1 is SGHDT and CDR2 YYEEEE. This CDR3 is CASSLYWANQPQHF. CDR3 sequence (DNA): TGTGCCAGCAGCTTGTATTGGGCGAACCAGCCCCAGCATTTT.

This chain joins TRBV30 and TRBJ1-2, with 7 bases identical to TRBD1. This CDR3 contains 15 residues. Germline trimming cut 2 bases from V and 1 base from J; bases unmatched to any gene: 7. The germline CDR1 and CDR2 sequences are GTSNPN and SVGIG (reference sequence). As DNA, the CDR3 is TGTGCCTGGAGTTCAGGGGACAGTCATAACTATGGCTACACCTTC. This gives the protein CAWSSGDSHNYGYTF.

The chain joins TRBV6-5 to TRBJ2-7; tentatively, D is TRBD1 or TRBD2 (5 bases each). V shed 5 bases and J shed 11 bases, with 16 bases lying between them. The CDR3 runs 12 residues. CDR1 MNHEY and CDR2 SVGAGI come from the germline V gene. CDR3 region: CASSQQGEGEYF. CDR3 bases: TGTGCCAGCAGTCAGCAGGGCGAGGGAGAGTACTTC.

J is TRBJ2-7 and V is TRBV12-3 or TRBV12-4, with 7 bases identical to TRBD1. The CDR3 length is 13 residues. The V and J ends lost 5 bases and 6 bases, in that order; junction bases with no gene match: 7. This CDR3 is CASSPTTGFEQYF. The CDR3 DNA reads TGTGCCAGCAGTCCGACGACAGGGTTCGAGCAGTACTTC.

The chain has TRBV2 and TRBJ1-4; the D is unclear. CDR3 length: 14 residues. Trimming left V 1 base short and J 3 bases short, with 6 bases between. Germline V gene data show CDR1 as SNHLY and CDR2 as FYNNEI. The CDR3 DNA follows: TGTGCCAGCAGTGAAGGGCGGTCTAATGAAAAACTGTTTTTT. Translating it yields CASSEGRSNEKLFF. Full variable domain (remainder filled in from reference TRBV2 and TRBJ1-4): EPEVTQTPSHQVTQMGQEVILRCVPISNHLYFYWYRQILGQKVEFLVSFYNNEISEKSEIFDDQFSVERPDGSNFTLKIRSTKLEDSAMYFCASSEGRSNEKLFFGSGTQLSVL.

The chain recombines TRBV4-1 with TRBJ2-5, with D perhaps being TRBD1 or TRBD2 (6 bases each). This CDR3 is 15 amino acids long. Trimming stripped 0 bases from V and 6 bases from J, with 14 bases between. Germline loops: CDR1 MGHRA, CDR2 YSYEKL. CDR3 residues: CASSQDLGGRKTQYF. The CDR3 DNA reads TGCGCCAGCAGCCAAGATCTCGGGGGCAGAAAGACCCAGTACTTC.

CDR3 sequence: CASSYGGAYEQYF. CDR3 bases: TGTGCCAGTAGTTACGGGGGGGCCTACGAGCAGTACTTC. This chain links TRBV19 with TRBJ2-7; TRBD2 agrees at 8 bases. The ends lost 5 bases at V and 2 bases at J; junction bases unmatched: 2. The length of the CDR3 is 13 residues. Looked up from germline, CDR1 is LNHDA and CDR2 is SQIVND (reference sequence). The full variable domain, completed using reference TRBV19 and TRBJ2-7, is DGGITQSPKYLFRKEGQNVTLSCEQNLNHDAMYWYRQDPGQGLRLIYYSQIVNDFQKGDIAEGYSVSREKKESFPLTVTSAQKNPTAFYLCASSYGGAYEQYFGPGTRLTVT.